These T cell receptor beta chains were read from a single sample in a study of blood T cell repertoires in COVID-19. The data were produced by immunoSEQ multiplex PCR, yet TCRdb's version contains in-frame clones alone and is incomplete. The sample records 100,000 to 150,000 clones, approximately 90% being singletons. Sequencing was done on a sample of peripheral blood. These receptors were taken from a man in his forties with acute or convalescent COVID-19. Each CDR3 is given with its conserved first and last residue. D genes are given only for firm matches. Rows give clone size only sometimes, using once, few, many, or a class for an expanded clone.

J: TRBJ1-5; V: TRBV20-1; size: NA; D: NA; DNA: TGCAGTGCTAGTCCTCGGCGGGACTTTAACAATCAGCCCCAGCATTTT; CDR3: CSASPRRDFNNQPQHF
J: TRBJ2-7; V: TRBV19; size: once; D: TRBD2; DNA: TGTGCCAGTAGGGCCGGGACTAGGACCTACGAGCAGTACTTC; CDR3: CASRAGTRTYEQYF
J: TRBJ2-1; V: TRBV10-1; size: NA; D: TRBD1; DNA: TGCGCCAGCAGTGCCCGGGACAGGGACAATGAGCAGTTCTTC; CDR3: CASSARDRDNEQFF
J: TRBJ1-1; V: TRBV18; size: few; D: NA; DNA: TGTGCCAGCTCACCAGGGGTAGGGGCCACTGAAGCTTTCTTT; CDR3: CASSPGVGATEAFF
J: TRBJ1-1; V: TRBV27; size: NA; D: TRBD1; DNA: TGTGCCAGCAGTCCATACTCCATCGACAGGGGGGGCACTGAAGCTTTCTTT; CDR3: CASSPYSIDRGGTEAFF
J: TRBJ1-6; V: TRBV19; size: NA; D: NA; DNA: TGTGCCAGTAGTATCAACAGGGCTAATTCACCCCTCCACTTT; CDR3: CASSINRANSPLHF
J: TRBJ1-1; V: TRBV7-8; size: NA; D: NA; DNA: TGTGCCAGCAGCTTAAAGGCCAGGGAGAACACTGAAGCTTTCTTT; CDR3: CASSLKARENTEAFF
J: TRBJ2-2; V: TRBV2; size: NA; D: TRBD2; DNA: TGTGCCAGCAGCTATCGTCGGGGGGATTTCGGGGAGCTGTTTTTT; CDR3: CASSYRRGDFGELFF
J: TRBJ2-2; V: TRBV5-1; size: NA; D: NA; DNA: TGCGCCAGCAGCTCCTCCGGGACACCGAACACCGGGGAGCTGTTTTTT; CDR3: CASSSSGTPNTGELFF
J: TRBJ2-5; V: TRBV2; size: NA; D: NA; DNA: TGTGCCAGCTATAGCGGAGTCCACCAAGAGACCCAGTACTTC; CDR3: CASYSGVHQETQYF
J: TRBJ1-6; V: TRBV5-4; size: NA; D: NA; DNA: TGTGCCACCCAAAACAGGAAAGGGGCTTCACCCCTCCACTTT; CDR3: CATQNRKGASPLHF
J: TRBJ1-6; V: TRBV5-6; size: NA; D: NA; DNA: TGTGCCAGCAGCAGACAGGATTCACCCCTCCACTTT; CDR3: CASSRQDSPLHF
J: TRBJ1-5; V: TRBV5-1; size: NA; D: NA; DNA: TGCGCCAGCAGCTTGTCAGGGTTTAGCAATCAGCCCCAGCATTTT; CDR3: CASSLSGFSNQPQHF
J: TRBJ1-4; V: TRBV4-1; size: once; D: NA; DNA: TGCGCCAGCAGCCAAGAAGGAGGCAGAGACGAAAAACTGTTTTTT; CDR3: CASSQEGGRDEKLFF
J: TRBJ2-3; V: TRBV24-1; size: NA; D: TRBD1; DNA: TGTGCCACCAGTGACCCCGGACAGGGGGCACGAGATACGCAGTATTTT; CDR3: CATSDPGQGARDTQYF
J: TRBJ2-7; V: TRBV27; size: few; D: NA; DNA: TGTGCCAGCAGTCCAGGAACTGGGGCTGGAGAGCAGTACTTC; CDR3: CASSPGTGAGEQYF
J: TRBJ1-5; V: TRBV11-2; size: NA; D: NA; DNA: TGTGCCAGCAGCTTAGGCGTACAGTATCAGCCCCAGCATTTT; CDR3: CASSLGVQYQPQHF
J: TRBJ2-3; V: TRBV18; size: NA; D: TRBD1; DNA: TGTGCCAGCTCAGTGGGGACAGCGGCTACAGATACGCAGTATTTT; CDR3: CASSVGTAATDTQYF
J: TRBJ2-1; V: TRBV10-1; size: NA; D: NA; DNA: TGCGCCAGCAGTGAGTCAACGGGTGAGCAGTTCTTC; CDR3: CASSESTGEQFF
J: TRBJ1-5; V: TRBV19; size: NA; D: NA; DNA: TGTGCCAGTAGTATGTCATCAGGGTTTGCTGTTCGCAATCAGCCCCAGCATTTT; CDR3: CASSMSSGFAVRNQPQHF
J: TRBJ1-3; V: TRBV11-2; size: few; D: NA; DNA: TGTGCCAGCAGCTTAGAGTCGCCCGGGACAATCACCATATATTTT; CDR3: CASSLESPGTITIYF
J: TRBJ1-1; V: TRBV29-1; size: NA; D: NA; DNA: TGCAGCGTTGAATACTCTCGGGGGGCTTTCTTT; CDR3: CSVEYSRGAFF
J: TRBJ2-3; V: TRBV5-1; size: NA; D: NA; DNA: TGCGCCAGCAGCTTGGTCGGGGGTGATCGCACAGATACGCAGTATTTT; CDR3: CASSLVGGDRTDTQYF
J: TRBJ2-1; V: TRBV11-3; size: NA; D: TRBD1; DNA: TGTGCCAGCAGCTTAAAGACAGGGGGTTTCAATGAGCAGTTCTTC; CDR3: CASSLKTGGFNEQFF
J: TRBJ1-2; V: TRBV6-5; size: NA; D: TRBD1; DNA: TGTGCCAGCACCAATAGGACAGGGGGCTATGGCTACACCTTC; CDR3: CASTNRTGGYGYTF
J: TRBJ1-2; V: TRBV29-1; size: NA; D: TRBD1; DNA: TGCAGCGCCTTGGACAGGGGGCGCCCTTTTGGGGGCTACACCTTC; CDR3: CSALDRGRPFGGYTF
J: TRBJ2-7; V: TRBV7-2; size: NA; D: NA; DNA: TGTGCCAGCACTGGGGGCGGGGGTAACTACGAGCAGTACTTC; CDR3: CASTGGGGNYEQYF
J: TRBJ1-2; V: TRBV7-2; size: NA; D: NA; DNA: TGTGCCAGCAGCTTGGCGGGTCGTACAAGCTATGGCTACACCTTC; CDR3: CASSLAGRTSYGYTF
J: TRBJ2-3; V: TRBV11-3; size: NA; D: NA; DNA: TGTGCCAGCAGCTTAGTCCCCGGAGATACGCAGTATTTT; CDR3: CASSLVPGDTQYF
J: TRBJ2-1; V: TRBV7-2; size: NA; D: NA; DNA: TGTGCCAGCAGCTTATTCCCGGTCCTCAATGAGCAGTTCTTC; CDR3: CASSLFPVLNEQFF
J: TRBJ2-3; V: TRBV6-5; size: NA; D: NA; DNA: TGTGCCAGCAGTTCGACCCTAGCGACAGATACGCAGTATTTT; CDR3: CASSSTLATDTQYF
J: TRBJ1-2; V: TRBV30; size: NA; D: TRBD1; DNA: TGTGCCTGGATACGAGAGGTGACAGGGAATGGCTACACCTTC; CDR3: CAWIREVTGNGYTF
J: TRBJ2-3; V: TRBV11-3; size: NA; D: TRBD2; DNA: TGTGCCAGCAGCTTAACTAGCGGGAGGGCGCAGTATTTT; CDR3: CASSLTSGRAQYF
J: TRBJ2-7; V: TRBV12-3/TRBV12-4; size: NA; D: NA; DNA: TGTGCCAGCTCGGGGACATTGGGGCTCGAGCAGTACTTC; CDR3: CASSGTLGLEQYF
J: TRBJ2-2; V: TRBV2; size: NA; D: NA; DNA: TGTGCCAGCAGTGGCAGTAACACCGGGGAGCTGTTTTTT; CDR3: CASSGSNTGELFF
J: TRBJ1-1; V: TRBV30; size: NA; D: NA; DNA: TGTGCCTGGAGAACAGCGAACACTGAAGCTTTCTTT; CDR3: CAWRTANTEAFF
J: TRBJ1-6; V: TRBV29-1; size: once; D: TRBD1; DNA: TGCAGCGGCCCAGGGGGCGCGGGGTATAATTCACCCCTCCACTTT; CDR3: CSGPGGAGYNSPLHF